This T cell receptor (beta chain) originates from a study of cytomegalovirus exposure and HLA in healthy donors. Study in general: The roughly 670 first-cohort repertoires shared a platform with the 130 or so validation repertoires, as reported in a later analysis. Study-level results: Most TCR sequences were uncommon, yet certain public TCRs appeared in many donors. The tendency of first-cohort TCR clusters to co-occur in the roughly 130 validation repertoires emerged from a later analysis.

The V segment lost 5 bases and the J segment 0 bases; nucleotides outside the gene matches: 10. The germline V gene encodes CDR1 SGHTA and CDR2 FQGNSA. CDR3 length: 18 amino acids. Details on this clone: As yet, its antigen is unknown.

Libraries were prepared by immunoSEQ multiplex PCR; TCRdb keeps only in-frame clonotypes and omits some of them. The table lists hundreds of thousands of clones, 70% to 90% of them singletons, with approximately 0.94% in the top ten. The clonotype comes from a woman younger than 35 in good health and CMV-seronegative. Sequencing used PBMCs. The J gene is TRBJ2-4, the V gene TRBV7-2; 10 bases line up with TRBD2. CDR3 coding DNA: TGTGCCAGCAGCCTAACGCTTGTAGCGGGAGGAGCCAAAAACATTCAGTACTTC. It specifies CASSLTLVAGGAKNIQYF. The full variable domain, rest sourced from reference TRBV7-2 and TRBJ2-4, is GAGVSQSPSNKVTEKGKDVELRCDPISGHTALYWYRQSLGQGLEFLIYFQGNSAPDKSGLPSDRFSAERTGGSVSTLTIQRTQQEDSAVYLCASSLTLVAGGAKNIQYFGAGTRLSVL.